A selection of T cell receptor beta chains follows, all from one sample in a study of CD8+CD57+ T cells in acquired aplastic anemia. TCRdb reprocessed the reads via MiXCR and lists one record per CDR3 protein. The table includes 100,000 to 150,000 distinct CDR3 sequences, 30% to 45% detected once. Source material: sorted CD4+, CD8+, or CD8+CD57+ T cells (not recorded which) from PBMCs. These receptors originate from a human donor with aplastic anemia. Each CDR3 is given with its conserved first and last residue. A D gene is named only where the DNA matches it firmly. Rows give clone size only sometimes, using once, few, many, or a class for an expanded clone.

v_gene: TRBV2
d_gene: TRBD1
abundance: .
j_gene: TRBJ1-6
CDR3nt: TGTGCCAGCGGCCGGGACAGAGATAATTCACCCCTCCACTTT
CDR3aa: CASGRDRDNSPLHF

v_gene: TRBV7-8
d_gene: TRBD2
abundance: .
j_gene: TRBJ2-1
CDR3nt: TGTGCCAGCACCAGGCAGCGGGACTCCTACAATGAGCAGTTCTTC
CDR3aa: CASTRQRDSYNEQFF

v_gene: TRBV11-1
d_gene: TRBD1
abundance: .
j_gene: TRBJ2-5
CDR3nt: TGTGCCAGCAGCAATGCGGACAGGGTAATGCAAGAGACCCAGTACTTC
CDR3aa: CASSNADRVMQETQYF

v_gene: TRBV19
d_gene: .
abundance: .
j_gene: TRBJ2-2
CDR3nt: TGTGCCAGTAGTATGTCCGGGGAGCTGTTTTTT
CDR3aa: CASSMSGELFF

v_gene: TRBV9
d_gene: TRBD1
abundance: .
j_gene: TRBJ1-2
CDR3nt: TGTGCCAGCAGCGTAGCGCAGGGGGCGAACTATGGCTACACCTTC
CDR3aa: CASSVAQGANYGYTF

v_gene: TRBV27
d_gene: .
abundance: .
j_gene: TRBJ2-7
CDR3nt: TGTGCCGGCAGTTTATCAGACACCTCCTACGAGCAGTACTTC
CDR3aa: CAGSLSDTSYEQYF

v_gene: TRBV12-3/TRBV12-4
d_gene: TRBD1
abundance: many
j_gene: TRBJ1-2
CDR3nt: TGTGCCAGCCGCACCAGGGGGCCCCTCGGAGGCTACACCTTC
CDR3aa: CASRTRGPLGGYTF

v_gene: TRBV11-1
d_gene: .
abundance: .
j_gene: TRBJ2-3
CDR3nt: TGTGCCAGCAGCTCTCAGACTGTTAGCACAGATACGCAGTATTTT
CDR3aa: CASSSQTVSTDTQYF

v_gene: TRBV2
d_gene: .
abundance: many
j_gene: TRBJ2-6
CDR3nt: TGTGCCAGCAGTGACGTCGGGAGTGGGGCCAACGTCCTGACTTTC
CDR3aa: CASSDVGSGANVLTF

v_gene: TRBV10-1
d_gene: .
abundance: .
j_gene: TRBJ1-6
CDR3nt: TGCGCCAGCATTGCCGCCAAGAATTCGCCCCTCCACTTT
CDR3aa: CASIAAKNSPLHF

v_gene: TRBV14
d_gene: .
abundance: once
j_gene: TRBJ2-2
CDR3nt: TGTGCCAGCAGCCAAGCTTACGGGGAGCTGTTTTTT
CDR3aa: CASSQAYGELFF

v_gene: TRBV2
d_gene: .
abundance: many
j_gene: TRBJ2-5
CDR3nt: TGTGCCAGCAGTGTCACGGAGACCCAGTACTTC
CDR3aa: CASSVTETQYF

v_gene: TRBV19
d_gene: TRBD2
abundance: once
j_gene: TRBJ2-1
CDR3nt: TGTGCAAGTCGTAGCGGGTACAATGAGCAGTTCTTC
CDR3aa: CASRSGYNEQFF

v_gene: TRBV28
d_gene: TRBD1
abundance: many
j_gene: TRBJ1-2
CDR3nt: TGTGCCGCGGCAGGGGGCTTAAGAGGCTACACCTTC
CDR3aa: CAAAGGLRGYTF

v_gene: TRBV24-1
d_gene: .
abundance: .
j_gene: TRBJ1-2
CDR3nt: TGTGCCACCAGTGATCCTCAGGGGCCTAGGGGAGGCTACACCTTC
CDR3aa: CATSDPQGPRGGYTF

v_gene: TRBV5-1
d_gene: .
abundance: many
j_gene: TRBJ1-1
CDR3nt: TGCGCCAGCAGCTCGGGTTCTGACGACACTGAAGCTTTCTTT
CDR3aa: CASSSGSDDTEAFF

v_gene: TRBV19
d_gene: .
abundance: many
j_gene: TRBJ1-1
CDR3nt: TGTGCCAGTAGGAAACAGGGATATAACACTGAAGCTTTCTTT
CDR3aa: CASRKQGYNTEAFF

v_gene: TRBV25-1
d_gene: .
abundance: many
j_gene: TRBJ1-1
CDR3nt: TGTGCCAGCAGTGCCCACAGGGAAGTCACTGAAGCTTTCTTT
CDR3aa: CASSAHREVTEAFF

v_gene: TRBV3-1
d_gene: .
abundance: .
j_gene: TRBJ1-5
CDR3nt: TGTGCCGGCAGCCCCGGACTGTCTAATCAGCCCCAGCATTTT
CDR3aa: CAGSPGLSNQPQHF

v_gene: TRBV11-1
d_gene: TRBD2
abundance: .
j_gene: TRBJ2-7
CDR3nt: TGTGCCAGCTCAACCGCGAGCGGGGCCCACTCCTACGAGCAGTACTTC
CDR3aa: CASSTASGAHSYEQYF

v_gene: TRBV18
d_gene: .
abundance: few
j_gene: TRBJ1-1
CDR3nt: TGTGCCAGCTCAGGGGGGGCATTAACTGAAGCTTTCTTT
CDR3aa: CASSGGALTEAFF

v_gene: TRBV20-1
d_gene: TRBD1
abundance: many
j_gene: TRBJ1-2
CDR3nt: TGCAGTGCTAGAAATTCCAGGGACAGCGGGCCCTATGGCTACACCTTC
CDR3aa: CSARNSRDSGPYGYTF

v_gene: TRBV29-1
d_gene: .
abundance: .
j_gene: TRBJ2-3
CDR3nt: TGCAGCGTTGACGTGGCAGTTAGCACAGATACGCAGTATTTT
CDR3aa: CSVDVAVSTDTQYF

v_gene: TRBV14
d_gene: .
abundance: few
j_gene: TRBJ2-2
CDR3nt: TGTGCCAGCAGCCGGGGGGGCCGGACCGGGGAGCTGTTTTTT
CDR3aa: CASSRGGRTGELFF

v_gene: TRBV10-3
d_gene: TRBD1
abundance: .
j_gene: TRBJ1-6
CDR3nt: TGTGCCATCAGTGAAGGAAAGGGACAGAATTCACCCCTCCACTTT
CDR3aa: CAISEGKGQNSPLHF

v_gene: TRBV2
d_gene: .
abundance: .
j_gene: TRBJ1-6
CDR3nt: TGTGCCGGCAGTGAGAAGACAGCGGGTAATTCACCCCCCCACTTT
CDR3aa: CAGSEKTAGNSPPHF

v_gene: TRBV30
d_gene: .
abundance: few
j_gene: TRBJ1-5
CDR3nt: TGTGCCTGGAGGGGGGCTTCGAACAATCAGCCCCAGCATTTT
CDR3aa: CAWRGASNNQPQHF

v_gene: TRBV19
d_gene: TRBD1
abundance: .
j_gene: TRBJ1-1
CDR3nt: TGTGCCAGTAGTCTACAGGGGGCCGCGGGCCCTGAAGCTTTCTTT
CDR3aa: CASSLQGAAGPEAFF